These 2 T cell receptor beta chains originate from one sample sequenced in a study of T cells in narcolepsy. The protocol was immunoSEQ multiplex PCR, while the TCRdb copy is restricted to in-frame clones and leaves out a portion. Of approximately 31,000 clones listed, roughly 78% are singletons. What was sequenced was CD45RA- memory CD4+ T cells from PBMCs. These receptors all stem from a human donor with narcolepsy.

This clone was detected only once. CDR3 residues: CASSVTGTGGWDEQFF. The CDR3 DNA is TGTGCCAGTAGCGTTACCGGGACAGGGGGCTGGGATGAGCAGTTCTTC. The chain combines TRBV19 with TRBJ2-1, with 12 bases lining up with TRBD1. V gave up 6 bases and J gave up 8 bases; unmatched junction bases: 11. CDR3 length: 16 residues. Germline CDR1 LNHDA, CDR2 SQIVND (reference sequence).

The gene calls are TRBV11-3 and TRBJ2-1; D is unclear. The ends were cut back, 7 bases at V and 5 bases at J, with 15 bases in the middle. This CDR3 has 14 amino acids. Germline-derived CDR1 and CDR2 are SGHNT and YENEEA. CDR3 region: CASTLGPTDNEQFF. CDR3 nucleotides: TGTGCCAGCACCCTAGGACCGACCGACAATGAGCAGTTCTTC.